This T cell receptor beta chain was sequenced in a study of spatial heterogeneity in lung cancer. A single record per CDR3 protein comes from TCRdb applying MiXCR to the 5' RACE reads. Of 40,000 to 55,000 distinct CDR3 sequences listed, about 6.7% are singletons. In its sample, this clonotype was seen many times. This sample's time point: sample taken at primary tumor resection. Tumor, nontumor lung or frozen PBMC supplied whole RNA that was sequenced unsorted. V lost 4 bases and J lost 5, with 16 bases in between. The CDR3 spans 15 residues. Germline loops: CDR1 SGDLS, CDR2 YYNGEE. The rearrangement joins TRBV9 to TRBJ2-1; a possible D gene is TRBD2 (5 bases). The source of this sequence is a female donor with early-stage non-small cell lung cancer. This sample comprised PBMCs, obtained at surgery. CDR3 residues: CASSPKHNSDNEQFF. The CDR3 bases are TGTGCCAGCAGCCCCAAGCATAATAGCGACAATGAGCAGTTCTTC.